A selection of T cell receptor beta chains follows, all from one sample in a study of blood T cell repertoires in COVID-19. The data were produced by immunoSEQ multiplex PCR, yet TCRdb's version contains in-frame clones alone and is incomplete. Of about 120,000 clones listed, about nine tenths are singletons. What was sequenced was peripheral blood. All receptors derive from a woman aged 45-59 years with acute or convalescent COVID-19. CDR3s leave out the opening cysteine and the closing phenylalanine or tryptophan.

>TRBV5-1
ASSWTGGPYEQY
>TRBV20-1
SASRAGTGGLLGGELF
>TRBV5-1
ASRGRNQPQH
>TRBV4-3
ASSPGTGRWAEQY
>TRBV7-9
ASSLARDSGFYGYT
>TRBV13
ASSFLGGGLNTEAF
>TRBV6-5
ASRRRSNQPQH
>TRBV5-4
ASSLVGGPDTEAF
>TRBV5-6
ASSLDLGDTEAF
>TRBV30
AWSVIREGNQPQH
>TRBV7-6
ASSSARGTNEKLF
>TRBV20-1
SVRDFYEQY
>TRBV9
ASSVGSGRAWNTQY
>TRBV3-1/TRBV3-2
ASSRTSGSGTDTQY
>TRBV28
ASSLSIWDRGTEAF
>TRBV7-9
ASSRGQPPRNYGYT
>TRBV2
ASSEANPYGYT
>TRBV6-5
ASSYGGRYSYGYT
>TRBV11-2
ASRISQGTNTEAF
>TRBV6-6
ASSYSSGSEETQY
>TRBV6-2/TRBV6-3
ASSYPSGLYNEQF
>TRBV27
ASSPRSIAYEQY
>TRBV4-1
ASSQEAENSPLH
>TRBV4-3
ASSQDNRVANYGYT
>TRBV7-9
ASSARLNNEQF
>TRBV7-9
ASSLETGGNSPLH
>TRBV9
ASSPGLYDNVGELF
>TRBV10-3
AISGTGSEEPQH
>TRBV28
ASSGPGQGLINLVNEQF
>TRBV30
AWSVFKPLGSNQPQH
>TRBV7-3
TSSSRQRVSGANVLT
>TRBV6-5
ASSPTLRTPEQY
>TRBV30
AWSSPGNSPLH
>TRBV10-3
AISSGKESSYNSPLH
>TRBV4-1
ASSRDYPPPDLDTQY
>TRBV5-1
ASHLDPSGDYEQY
>TRBV30
AWSDRVGYT
>TRBV27
ASSPEDRGRQPQH
>TRBV19
ASSPRDRANYGYT
>TRBV28
ASSGGVAEKLF
>TRBV19
ASSPSDRANVLT
>TRBV6-5
ASSYLAGEDEQY
>TRBV19
ASSIRTLHEEKLF
>TRBV3-1/TRBV3-2
ASSQGTAGPQH
>TRBV6-5
ASSYSEGYTEAF
>TRBV28
ASSPRSGGDEQF
>TRBV6-4
ASSDRGGTGELF
>TRBV4-1
ASSQEAARAGGYT
>TRBV5-1
ASSRDSLNTEAF
>TRBV20-1
SASGQGGSGYT
>TRBV28
ASSLIGSDNEQF
>TRBV28
ASSVGGVGQPQH
>TRBV19
ASSTHGQGFTEAF
>TRBV7-9
ASSLGAGAPYGYT
>TRBV15
ATSRDHEYWYGYT
>TRBV7-3
ASSRTGGGNTIY
>TRBV4-2
ASSQDRHYSYEQY
>TRBV4-1
ASSQGSTEAF